This entry is about one TCR beta chain. Method: immunoSEQ multiplex PCR; TCRdb's copy keeps in-frame clones and lacks some. The profile shows roughly 360,000 clones, roughly 86% of them singletons. This sample was taken from a study of blood T cell repertoires in COVID-19. Germline V gene data show CDR1 as MDHEN and CDR2 as SYDVKM. The CDR3 loop spans 14 amino acids. The ends lost 6 bases at V and 4 bases at J; junction bases unmatched: 8. The rearrangement uses TRBV28 and TRBJ1-2, with 7 positions matching TRBD1. The sample consisted of peripheral blood. The TCR originated in a human donor with acute or convalescent COVID-19. The donor label of this sample is uncertain. DNA for the CDR3: TGTGCCAGCAGAACGGAGGACAGGATCTATGGCTACACCTTC. Amino acids: CASRTEDRIYGYTF.